The present T cell receptor beta chain was sequenced within a study of blood T cell repertoires in COVID-19. Background on the study: Specimens from acute and convalescent COVID-19 originated in the United States, Italy and Spain. PBMCs, B-cell-depleted T cells, or T cells were the source of the cDNA or gDNA that made up the material.

The CDR3 contains 12 residues. Germline values: CDR1 GTSNPN, CDR2 SVGIG (reference sequence). The ends lost 2 bases at V and 6 bases at J; junction bases unmatched: 4. In the original processing: Using reference gene primer amplification, nucleated cell counts were estimated. TCRdb's table, derived via immunoSEQ multiplex PCR, lists solely in-frame clones and lacks some. V, J and clone size derive from that table, while D and trimming were established from the DNA sequence. The sample contains a few hundred thousand clones, 75% to 85% of which appear only once. This receptor was obtained from a woman in her thirties or forties who had recovered from COVID-19. The rearrangement links TRBV30 to TRBJ2-7; 7 bases align to TRBD1. The sequenced material came from peripheral blood. The CDR3 here is CAWSTTGSEQYF. The CDR3 DNA reads TGTGCCTGGAGTACGACAGGGTCCGAGCAGTACTTC.